Listed here is a single TCR beta chain. The assay was immunoSEQ multiplex PCR, and TCRdb's table has in-frame clones only and misses some. This table has about 280,000 clones, 65% to 90% appearing once. These data originate in a study of blood T cell repertoires in COVID-19. In the study overall: The United States, Italy and Spain provided the acute and convalescent COVID-19 samples.

The V gene lost 8 bases and the J gene lost 4 bases, with 12 bases spanning the gap. CDR1 SNHLY and CDR2 FYNNEI come from the germline V gene. The CDR3 runs to 12 residues. The V call is TRBV2, the J call TRBJ2-7, with D maybe TRBD1 (5 bases). The sequenced sample was peripheral blood. This clonotype was obtained from a man between 45 and 60 years old with active or convalescent COVID-19. The CDR3 DNA reads TGTGCCAGCCTCGACAGCCCTTACGAGCAGTACTTC. This encodes CASLDSPYEQYF.